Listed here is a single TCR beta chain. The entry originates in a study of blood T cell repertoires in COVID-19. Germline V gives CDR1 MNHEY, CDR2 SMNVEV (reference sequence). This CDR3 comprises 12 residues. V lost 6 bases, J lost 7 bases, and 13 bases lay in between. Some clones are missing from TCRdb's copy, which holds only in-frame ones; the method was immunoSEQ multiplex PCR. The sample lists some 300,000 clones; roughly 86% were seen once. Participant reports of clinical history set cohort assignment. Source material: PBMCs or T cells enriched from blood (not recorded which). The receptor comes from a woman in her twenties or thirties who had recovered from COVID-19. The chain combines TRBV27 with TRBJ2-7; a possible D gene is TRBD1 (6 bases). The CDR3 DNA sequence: TGTGCCAGCAGCCTTCTACAGGGAGAGCAGTACTTC. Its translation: CASSLLQGEQYF.